The clone carrying this TCR beta chain was counted many times. The data were obtained in a study of regulatory T cells in long-lasting Graves disease. Relying on iRepertoire HTBI primers and Arm-PCR of CDR3 regions, the team built TCR beta libraries. In TCRdb, the multiplex PCR reads were re-called with MiXCR into one record per CDR3 protein. The repertoire includes fewer than 550,000 distinct CDR3 sequences, approximately 16% of them detected once, and about 23% sits in the top ten. This CDR3 comprises 15 residues. Trimming stripped 0 bases from V and 0 bases from J, with 12 bases between. CDR1 and CDR2 from the germline V gene are SQVTM and ANQGSEA. Specified time point: newly diagnosed GD, antithyroid drugs for less than 3 months. RNA isolated from PBMCs was used to make the TCR library. A further study also used this sample, focusing on T cells in Graves' hyperthyroidism and ophthalmopathy.

This chain connects TRBV29-1 to TRBJ2-7; weak D call: TRBD2 (6 bases). This sample comprised peripheral blood mononuclear cells (PBMCs), obtained at new diagnosis, from a patient treated with antithyroid drugs. The TCR comes from a woman aged 18-29 years with Graves disease. The CDR3 is CSVEDRREVSYEQYF. The CDR3, as DNA: TGCAGCGTTGAAGATCGTAGGGAGGTCTCCTACGAGCAGTACTTC.